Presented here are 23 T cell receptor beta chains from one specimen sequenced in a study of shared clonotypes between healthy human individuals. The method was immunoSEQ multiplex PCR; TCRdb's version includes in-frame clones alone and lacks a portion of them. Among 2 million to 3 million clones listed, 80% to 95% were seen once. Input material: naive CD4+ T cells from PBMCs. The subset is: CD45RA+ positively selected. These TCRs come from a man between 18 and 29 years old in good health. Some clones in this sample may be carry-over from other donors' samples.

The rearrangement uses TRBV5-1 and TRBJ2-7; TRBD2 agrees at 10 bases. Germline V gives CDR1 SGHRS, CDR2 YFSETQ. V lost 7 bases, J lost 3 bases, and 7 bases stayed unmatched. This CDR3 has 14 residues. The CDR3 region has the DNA TGCGCCAGCTCTAGCGGGGGAAAGATCTACGAGCAGTACTTC. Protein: CASSSGGKIYEQYF. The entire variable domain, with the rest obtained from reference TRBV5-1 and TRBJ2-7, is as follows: KAGVTQTPRYLIKTRGQQVTLSCSPISGHRSVSWYQQTPGQGLQFLFEYFSETQRNKGNFPGRFSGRQFSNSRSEMNVSTLELGDSALYLCASSSGGKIYEQYFGPGTRLTVT.

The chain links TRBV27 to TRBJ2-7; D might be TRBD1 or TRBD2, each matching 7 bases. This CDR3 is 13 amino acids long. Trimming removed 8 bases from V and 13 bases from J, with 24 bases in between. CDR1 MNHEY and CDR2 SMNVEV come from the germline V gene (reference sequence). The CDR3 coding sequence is TGTGCCAGCCAAACCGGGCAGGGGGGGCAGGAATACTTC. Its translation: CASQTGQGGQEYF.

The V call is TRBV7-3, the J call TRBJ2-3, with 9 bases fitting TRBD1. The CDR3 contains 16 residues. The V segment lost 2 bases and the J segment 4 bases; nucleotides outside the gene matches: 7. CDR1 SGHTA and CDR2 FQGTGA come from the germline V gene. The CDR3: CASSLLTGGAADTQYF. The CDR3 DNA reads TGTGCCAGCAGCTTACTCACAGGGGGCGCGGCAGATACGCAGTATTTT.

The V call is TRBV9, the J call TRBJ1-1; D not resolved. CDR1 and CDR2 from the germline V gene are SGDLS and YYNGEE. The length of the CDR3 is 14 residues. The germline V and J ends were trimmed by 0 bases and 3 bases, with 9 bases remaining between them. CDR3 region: CASSVDWRDTEAFF. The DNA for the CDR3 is TGTGCCAGCAGCGTAGACTGGAGGGACACTGAAGCTTTCTTT.

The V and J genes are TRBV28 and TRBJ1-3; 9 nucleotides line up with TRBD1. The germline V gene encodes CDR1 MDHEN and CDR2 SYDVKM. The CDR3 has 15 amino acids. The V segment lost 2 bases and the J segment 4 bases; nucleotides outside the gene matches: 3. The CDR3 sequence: CASSLGQGQGNTIYF. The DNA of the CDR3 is TGTGCCAGCAGTTTAGGACAGGGGCAAGGAAACACCATATATTTT.

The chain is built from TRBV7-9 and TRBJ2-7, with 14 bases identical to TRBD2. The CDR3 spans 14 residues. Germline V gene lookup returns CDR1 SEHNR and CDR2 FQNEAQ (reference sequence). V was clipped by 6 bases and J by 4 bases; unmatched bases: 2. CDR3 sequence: CASRGTSGGYEQYF. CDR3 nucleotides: TGTGCCAGCAGAGGGACTAGCGGGGGATACGAGCAGTACTTC.

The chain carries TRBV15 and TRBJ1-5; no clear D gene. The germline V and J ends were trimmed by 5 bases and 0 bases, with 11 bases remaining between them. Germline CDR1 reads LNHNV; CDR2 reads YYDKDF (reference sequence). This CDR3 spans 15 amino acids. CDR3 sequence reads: CATSPHGYSNQPQHF. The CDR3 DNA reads TGTGCCACCAGCCCTCACGGTTATAGCAATCAGCCCCAGCATTTT.

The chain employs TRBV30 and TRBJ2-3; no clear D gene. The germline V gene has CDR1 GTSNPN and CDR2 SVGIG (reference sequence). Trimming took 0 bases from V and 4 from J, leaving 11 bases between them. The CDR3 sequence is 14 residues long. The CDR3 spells CAWSVKGVADTQYF. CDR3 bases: TGTGCCTGGAGTGTAAAGGGCGTTGCAGATACGCAGTATTTT. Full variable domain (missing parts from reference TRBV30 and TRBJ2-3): SQTIHQWPATLVQPVGSPLSLECTVEGTSNPNLYWYRQAAGRGLQLLFYSVGIGQISSEVPQNLSASRPQDRQFILSSKKLLLSDSGFYLCAWSVKGVADTQYFGPGTRLTVL.

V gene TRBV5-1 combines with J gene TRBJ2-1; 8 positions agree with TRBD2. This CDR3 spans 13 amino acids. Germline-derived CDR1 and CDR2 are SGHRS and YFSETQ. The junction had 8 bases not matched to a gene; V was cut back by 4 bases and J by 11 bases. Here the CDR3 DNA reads TGCGCCAGCAGCCCCCGGCGGGAGGAGAAGCAGTTCTTC. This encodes CASSPRREEKQFF.

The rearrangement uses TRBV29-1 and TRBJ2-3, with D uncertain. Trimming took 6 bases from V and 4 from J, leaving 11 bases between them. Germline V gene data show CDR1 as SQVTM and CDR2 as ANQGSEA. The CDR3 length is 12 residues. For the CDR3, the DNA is TGCAGCGTGACCAACACAGCAGATACGCAGTATTTT. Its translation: CSVTNTADTQYF.

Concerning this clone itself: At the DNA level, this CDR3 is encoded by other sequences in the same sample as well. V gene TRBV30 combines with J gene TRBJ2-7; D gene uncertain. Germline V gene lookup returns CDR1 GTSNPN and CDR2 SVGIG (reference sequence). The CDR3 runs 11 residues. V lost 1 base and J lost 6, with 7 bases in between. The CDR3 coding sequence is TGTGCCTGGAGTGCGTACGGCGAGCAGTACTTC. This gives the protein CAWSAYGEQYF.

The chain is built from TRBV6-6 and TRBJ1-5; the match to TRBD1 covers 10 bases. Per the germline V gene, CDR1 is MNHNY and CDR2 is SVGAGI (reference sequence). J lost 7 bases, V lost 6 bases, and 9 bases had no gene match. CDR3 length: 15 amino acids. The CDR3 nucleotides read TGTGCCAGCAGCAGGGACAGGGGTGGAGGGCAGCCCCAGCATTTT. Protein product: CASSRDRGGGQPQHF.

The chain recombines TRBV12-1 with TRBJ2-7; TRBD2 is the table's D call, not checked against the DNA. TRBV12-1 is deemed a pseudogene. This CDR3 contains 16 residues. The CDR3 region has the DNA TGTGCCAGCAGCGCCCCCCGTCGGGGAACGACCTACGAGCAGTACTTC. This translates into CASSAPRRGTTYEQYF.

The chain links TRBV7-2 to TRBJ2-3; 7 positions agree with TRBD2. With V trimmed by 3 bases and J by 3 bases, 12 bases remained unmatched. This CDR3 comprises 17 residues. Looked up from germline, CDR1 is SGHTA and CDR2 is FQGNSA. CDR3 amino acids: CASSFRVSLADTDTQYF. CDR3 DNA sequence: TGTGCCAGCAGCTTTCGCGTAAGCCTAGCGGATACAGATACGCAGTATTTT.

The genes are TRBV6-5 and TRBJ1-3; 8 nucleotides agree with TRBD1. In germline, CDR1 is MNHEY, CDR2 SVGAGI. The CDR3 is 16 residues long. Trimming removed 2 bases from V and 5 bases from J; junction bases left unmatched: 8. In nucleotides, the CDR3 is TGTGCCAGCAGTTACGAGAGGACAGGGAAGAGAAACACCATATATTTT. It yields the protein CASSYERTGKRNTIYF.

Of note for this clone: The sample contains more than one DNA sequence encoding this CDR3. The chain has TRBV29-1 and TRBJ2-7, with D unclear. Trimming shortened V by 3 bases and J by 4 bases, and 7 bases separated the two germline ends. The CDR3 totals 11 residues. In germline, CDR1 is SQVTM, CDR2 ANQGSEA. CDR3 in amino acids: CSVDLGYEQYF. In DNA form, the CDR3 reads TGCAGCGTTGATTTGGGATACGAGCAGTACTTC.

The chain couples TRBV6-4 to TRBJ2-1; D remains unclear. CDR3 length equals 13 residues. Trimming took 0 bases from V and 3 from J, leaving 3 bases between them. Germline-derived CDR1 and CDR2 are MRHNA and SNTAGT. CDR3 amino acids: CASSDSNYNEQFF. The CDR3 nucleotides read TGTGCCAGCAGTGACTCGAACTACAATGAGCAGTTCTTC.

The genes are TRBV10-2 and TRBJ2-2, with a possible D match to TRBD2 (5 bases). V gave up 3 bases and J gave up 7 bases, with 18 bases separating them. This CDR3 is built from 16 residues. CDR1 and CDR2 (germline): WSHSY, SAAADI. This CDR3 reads CASSELVGVSLGELFF. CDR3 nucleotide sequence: TGCGCCAGCAGTGAATTAGTGGGAGTGAGTCTCGGGGAGCTGTTTTTT.

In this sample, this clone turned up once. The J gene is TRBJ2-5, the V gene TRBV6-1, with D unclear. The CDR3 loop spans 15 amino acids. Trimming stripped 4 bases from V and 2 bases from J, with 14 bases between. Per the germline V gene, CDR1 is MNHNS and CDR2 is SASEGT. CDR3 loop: CASSGNRDSQETQYF. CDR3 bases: TGTGCCAGCAGTGGGAACAGAGATAGTCAAGAGACCCAGTACTTC.

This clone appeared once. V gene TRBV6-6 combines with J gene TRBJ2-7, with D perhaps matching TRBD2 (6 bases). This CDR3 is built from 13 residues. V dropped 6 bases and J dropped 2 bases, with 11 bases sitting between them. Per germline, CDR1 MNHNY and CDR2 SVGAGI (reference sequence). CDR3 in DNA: TGTGCCAGCAGAAGTGGAGGGGCCTACGAGCAGTACTTC. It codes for CASRSGGAYEQYF.

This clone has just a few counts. CDR3 nucleotides: TGTGCCTGGAGTGGGACAGGCTTTAGCAATCAGCCCCAGCATTTT. Translation: CAWSGTGFSNQPQHF. This chain connects TRBV30 to TRBJ1-5, with 7 positions matching TRBD1. Looked up from germline, CDR1 is GTSNPN and CDR2 is SVGIG (reference sequence). Trimming took 1 base from V and 0 from J; bases not matched to a gene: 3. CDR3 size: 15 residues.

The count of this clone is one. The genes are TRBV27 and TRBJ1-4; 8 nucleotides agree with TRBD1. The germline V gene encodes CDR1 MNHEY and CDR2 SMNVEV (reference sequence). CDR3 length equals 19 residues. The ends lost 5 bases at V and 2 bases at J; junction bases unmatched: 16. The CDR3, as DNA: TGTGCCAGCAGTCCCTGGACAGGGATAAGGGGTGCCACTAATGAAAAACTGTTTTTT. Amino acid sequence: CASSPWTGIRGATNEKLFF.

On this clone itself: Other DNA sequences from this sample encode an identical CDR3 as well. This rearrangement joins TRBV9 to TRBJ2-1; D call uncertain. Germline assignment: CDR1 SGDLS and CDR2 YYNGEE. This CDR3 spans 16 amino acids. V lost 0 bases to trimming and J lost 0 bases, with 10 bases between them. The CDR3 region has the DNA TGTGCCAGCAGCGTAGCTGGCGCCAGCTCCTACAATGAGCAGTTCTTC. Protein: CASSVAGASSYNEQFF. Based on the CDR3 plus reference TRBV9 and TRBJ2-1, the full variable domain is DSGVTQTPKHLITATGQRVTLRCSPRSGDLSVYWYQQSLDQGLQFLIQYYNGEERAKGNILERFSAQQFPDLHSELNLSSLELGDSALYFCASSVAGASSYNEQFFGPGTRLTVL.